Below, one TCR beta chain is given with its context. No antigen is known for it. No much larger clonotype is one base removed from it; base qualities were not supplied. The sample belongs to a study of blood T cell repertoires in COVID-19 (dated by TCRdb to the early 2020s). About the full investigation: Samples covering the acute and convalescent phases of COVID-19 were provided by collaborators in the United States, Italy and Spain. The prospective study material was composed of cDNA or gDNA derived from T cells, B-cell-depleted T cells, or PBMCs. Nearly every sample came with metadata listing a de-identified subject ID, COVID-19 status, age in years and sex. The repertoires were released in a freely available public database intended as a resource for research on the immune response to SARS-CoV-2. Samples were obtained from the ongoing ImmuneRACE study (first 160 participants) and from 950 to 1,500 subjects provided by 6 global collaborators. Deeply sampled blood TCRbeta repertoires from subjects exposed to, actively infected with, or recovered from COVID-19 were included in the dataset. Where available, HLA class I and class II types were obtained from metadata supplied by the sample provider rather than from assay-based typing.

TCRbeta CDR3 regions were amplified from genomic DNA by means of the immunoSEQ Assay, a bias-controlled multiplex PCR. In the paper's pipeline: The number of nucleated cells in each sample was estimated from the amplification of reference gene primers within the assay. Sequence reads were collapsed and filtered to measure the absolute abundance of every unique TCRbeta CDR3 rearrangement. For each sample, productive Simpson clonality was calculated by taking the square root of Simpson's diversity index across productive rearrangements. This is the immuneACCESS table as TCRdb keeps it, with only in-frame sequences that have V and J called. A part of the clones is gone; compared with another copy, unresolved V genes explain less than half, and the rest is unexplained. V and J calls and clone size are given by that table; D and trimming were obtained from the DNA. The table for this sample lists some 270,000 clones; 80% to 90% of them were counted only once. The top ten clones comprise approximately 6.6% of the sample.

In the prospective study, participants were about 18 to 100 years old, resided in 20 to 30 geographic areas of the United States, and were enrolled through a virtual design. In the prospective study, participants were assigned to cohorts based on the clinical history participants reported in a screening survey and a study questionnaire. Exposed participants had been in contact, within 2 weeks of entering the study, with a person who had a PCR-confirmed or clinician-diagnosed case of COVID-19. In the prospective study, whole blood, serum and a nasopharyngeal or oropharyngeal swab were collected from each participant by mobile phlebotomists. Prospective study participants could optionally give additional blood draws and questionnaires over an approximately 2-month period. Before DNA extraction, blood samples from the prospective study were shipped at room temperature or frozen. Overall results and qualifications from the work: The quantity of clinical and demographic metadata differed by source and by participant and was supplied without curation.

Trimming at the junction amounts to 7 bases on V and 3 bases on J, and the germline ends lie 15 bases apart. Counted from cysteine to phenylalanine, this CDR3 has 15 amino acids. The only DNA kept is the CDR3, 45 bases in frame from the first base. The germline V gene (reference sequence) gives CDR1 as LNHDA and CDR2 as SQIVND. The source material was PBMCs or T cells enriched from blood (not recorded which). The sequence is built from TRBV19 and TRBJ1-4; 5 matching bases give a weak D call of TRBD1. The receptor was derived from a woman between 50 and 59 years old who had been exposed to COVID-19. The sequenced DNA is TGTGCCAGTACTCTTGGGGGGGTAGCTAATGAAAAACTGTTTTTT. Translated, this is CASTLGGVANEKLFF.